This paragraph covers one T cell receptor (beta chain) sequence. Germline V lookup: CDR1 SEHNR, CDR2 FQNEAQ (reference sequence). Trimming took 3 bases from V and 3 from J; bases not matched to a gene: 11. This CDR3 comprises 16 residues. Regarding donors, all were healthy bone marrow donors. These data originate in a study of cytomegalovirus exposure and HLA in healthy donors. Amplification used 60 Vbeta primers and 13 Jbeta primers. Here immunoSEQ multiplex PCR was the method, and the copy in TCRdb shows in-frame clones only, minus some. The sample records approximately 190,000 clones, approximately 80% being singletons.

This chain links TRBV7-9 with TRBJ2-7, with 7 bases that match TRBD1. This receptor was identified in a woman aged 25 to 39 in good health and CMV-seropositive. Material for sequencing was PBMCs. The CDR3 DNA reads as TGTGCCAGCAGCTTCCGGATGGGACAGCACAACTACGAGCAGTACTTC. It codes for CASSFRMGQHNYEQYF.